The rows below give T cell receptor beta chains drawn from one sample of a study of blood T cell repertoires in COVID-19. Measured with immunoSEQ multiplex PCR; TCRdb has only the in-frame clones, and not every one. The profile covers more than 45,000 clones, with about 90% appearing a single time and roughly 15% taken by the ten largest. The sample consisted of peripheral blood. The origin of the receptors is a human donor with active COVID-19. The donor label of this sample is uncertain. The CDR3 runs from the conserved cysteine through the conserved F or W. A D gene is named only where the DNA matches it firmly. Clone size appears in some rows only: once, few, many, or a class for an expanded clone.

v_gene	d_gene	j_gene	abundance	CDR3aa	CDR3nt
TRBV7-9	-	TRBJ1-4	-	CASSVRGSWELFF	TGTGCCAGCAGTGTTCGGGGAAGCTGGGAACTGTTTTTT
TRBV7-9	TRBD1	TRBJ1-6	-	CASSPPGQENSPLHF	TGTGCCAGCAGCCCACCCGGACAGGAAAATTCACCCCTCCACTTT
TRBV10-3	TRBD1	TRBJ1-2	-	CAIRGTGHGYTF	TGTGCCATCAGGGGGACAGGGCATGGCTACACCTTC
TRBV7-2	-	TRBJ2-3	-	CASSSPQTPSTDTQYF	TGTGCCAGCAGCTCCCCACAGACCCCTAGCACAGATACGCAGTATTTT
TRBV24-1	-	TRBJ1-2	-	CATSDFRGAGYTF	TGTGCCACCAGTGATTTTCGGGGGGCTGGCTACACCTTC
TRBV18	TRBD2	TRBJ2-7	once	CASSPPPGGIKYF	TGTGCCAGCTCACCACCACCGGGGGGGATCAAGTACTTC
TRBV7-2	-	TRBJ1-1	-	CASSSGGWTEAFF	TGTGCCAGCAGCTCGGGGGGTTGGACTGAAGCTTTCTTT
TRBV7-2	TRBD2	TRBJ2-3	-	CASSRNGGGSTDTQYF	TGTGCCAGCAGCCGGAATGGCGGGGGGAGCACAGATACGCAGTATTTT
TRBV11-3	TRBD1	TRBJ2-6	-	CASSPTGAFYGANVLTF	TGTGCCAGCAGCCCGACAGGGGCATTCTATGGGGCCAACGTCCTGACTTTC
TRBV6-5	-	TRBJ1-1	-	CASSYSRAINTEAFF	TGTGCCAGCAGTTACTCGAGGGCGATTAACACTGAAGCTTTCTTT
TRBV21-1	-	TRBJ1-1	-	CASSTLTGGLRTEAFF	TGTGCCAGCAGCACCCTGACAGGGGGCCTCAGGACTGAAGCTTTCTTT
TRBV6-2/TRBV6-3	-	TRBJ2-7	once	CASSYLRGGEQYF	TGTGCCAGCAGTTACCTACGGGGTGGCGAGCAGTACTTC
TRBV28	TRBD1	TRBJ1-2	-	CASSPDRDSYGYTF	TGTGCCAGCAGTCCGGACAGGGACTCTTATGGCTACACCTTC
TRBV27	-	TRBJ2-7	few	CASSSPGTIFYEQYF	TGTGCCAGCAGTTCTCCAGGGACAATCTTTTACGAGCAGTACTTC
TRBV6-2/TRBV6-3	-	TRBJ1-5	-	CASSSTGNNQPQHF	TGTGCCAGCAGTTCCACAGGGAACAATCAGCCCCAGCATTTT
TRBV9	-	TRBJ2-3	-	CASSVAPGTSTDTQYF	TGTGCCAGCAGCGTAGCCCCAGGGACTAGCACAGATACGCAGTATTTT
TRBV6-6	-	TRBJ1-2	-	CASRQGSRGYTF	TGTGCCAGCAGACAGGGTTCCCGAGGCTACACCTTC
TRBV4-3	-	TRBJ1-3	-	CASSQEIRVDTGNTIYF	TGCGCCAGCAGCCAAGAGATCAGGGTGGATACTGGAAACACCATATATTTT
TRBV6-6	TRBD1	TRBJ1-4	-	CASSYSTGVWDEKLFF	TGTGCCAGCAGTTATTCGACAGGGGTATGGGATGAAAAACTGTTTTTT
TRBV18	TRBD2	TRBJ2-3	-	CASSPRSGGRADTQYF	TGTGCCAGCTCACCACGCAGCGGGGGGCGAGCAGATACGCAGTATTTT
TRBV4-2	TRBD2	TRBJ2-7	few	CASSQEYKGLAGGGYEQYF	TGTGCCAGCAGCCAAGAATACAAGGGACTAGCGGGGGGCGGCTACGAGCAGTACTTC
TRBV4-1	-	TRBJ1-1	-	CASSQPHLNTEAFF	TGCGCCAGCAGCCAGCCACATTTGAACACTGAAGCTTTCTTT
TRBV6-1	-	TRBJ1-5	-	CASSEAQRDSRQPQHF	TGTGCCAGCAGTGAAGCTCAGAGGGATTCAAGACAGCCCCAGCATTTT
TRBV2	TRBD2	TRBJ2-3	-	CASSVLRGGPDTQYF	TGTGCCAGCAGTGTACTACGGGGGGGCCCGGATACGCAGTATTTT
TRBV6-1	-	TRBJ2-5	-	CASGGGGLETQYF	TGTGCCAGCGGAGGGGGCGGGTTGGAGACCCAGTACTTC
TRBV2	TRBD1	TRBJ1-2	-	CASRTGIGYTF	TGTGCCAGCAGGACAGGGATCGGCTACACCTTC
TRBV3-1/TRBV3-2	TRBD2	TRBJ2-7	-	CASSQEGGGASYEQYF	TGTGCCAGCAGCCAAGAGGGCGGGGGGGCCTCCTACGAGCAGTACTTC
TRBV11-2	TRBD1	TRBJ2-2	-	CASRPIRNRGRSNTGELFF	TGTGCCAGCAGACCTATTAGAAACAGGGGACGGTCCAACACCGGGGAGCTGTTTTTT
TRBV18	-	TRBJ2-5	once	CASSPYPRDTTQETQYF	TGTGCCAGCTCGCCCTACCCACGGGACACAACACAAGAGACCCAGTACTTC
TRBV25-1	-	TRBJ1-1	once	CASSEAPLTGNTEAFF	TGTGCCAGCAGTGAAGCCCCTCTGACAGGGAACACTGAAGCTTTCTTT
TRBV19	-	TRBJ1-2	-	CASSEDGRNYGYTF	TGTGCCAGTAGTGAGGACGGGAGGAACTATGGCTACACCTTC
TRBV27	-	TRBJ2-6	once	CASRSKAPLFGSGANVLTF	TGTGCCAGCAGATCCAAAGCCCCCCTTTTTGGCTCTGGGGCCAACGTCCTGACTTTC
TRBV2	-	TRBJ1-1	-	CASSEALHRNTEAFF	TGTGCCAGCAGTGAAGCGCTTCACAGAAACACTGAAGCTTTCTTT
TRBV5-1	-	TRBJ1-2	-	CASSLRANYGYTF	TGCGCCAGCAGCCTCAGGGCCAACTATGGCTACACCTTC
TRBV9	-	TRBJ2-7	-	CASSVGWGVTYEQYF	TGTGCCAGCAGCGTAGGTTGGGGGGTTACCTACGAGCAGTACTTC
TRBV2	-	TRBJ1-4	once	CASSTNRLPNEKLFF	TGTGCCAGCAGCACCAACAGGTTACCTAATGAAAAACTGTTTTTT
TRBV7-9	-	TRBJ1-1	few	CASSPARGQETEAFF	TGTGCCAGCAGCCCCGCGCGGGGTCAGGAGACTGAAGCTTTCTTT
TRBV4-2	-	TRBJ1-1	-	CASSQVASGGTEAFF	TGTGCCAGCAGCCAAGTAGCTTCGGGGGGCACTGAAGCTTTCTTT
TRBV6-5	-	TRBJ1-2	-	CASSSTPYGYTF	TGTGCCAGCAGCAGTACCCCCTATGGCTACACCTTC
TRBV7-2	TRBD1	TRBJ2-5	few	CASSSNRGRETQYF	TGTGCCAGCAGCTCAAACAGGGGCAGAGAGACCCAGTACTTC
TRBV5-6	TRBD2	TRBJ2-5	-	CASSLDLGLDEETQYF	TGTGCCAGCAGCTTGGATTTGGGACTAGATGAAGAGACCCAGTACTTC
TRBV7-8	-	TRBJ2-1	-	CASSLERSGPYNEQFF	TGTGCCAGCAGCTTAGAGAGGAGCGGACCCTACAATGAGCAGTTCTTC
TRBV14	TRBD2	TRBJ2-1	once	CASSQVGLAAPGGQFF	TGTGCCAGCAGCCAAGTGGGACTAGCGGCCCCTGGGGGGCAGTTCTTC
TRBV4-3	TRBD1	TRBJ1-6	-	CASSQDLGTGVIPLHF	TGCGCCAGCAGCCAAGATCTAGGGACAGGTGTCATACCCCTCCACTTT
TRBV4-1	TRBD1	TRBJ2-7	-	CASSQERDRGAQYF	TGCGCCAGCAGCCAAGAACGCGACAGGGGGGCGCAGTACTTC
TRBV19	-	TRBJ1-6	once	CASSAGLQYNSPLHF	TGTGCCAGTAGTGCGGGGCTTCAATATAATTCACCCCTCCACTTT
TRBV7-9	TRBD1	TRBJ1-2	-	CASSSGTGLYGYTF	TGTGCCAGCAGCTCCGGGACAGGCCTCTATGGCTACACCTTC
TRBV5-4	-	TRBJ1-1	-	CASSFPGLFTEAFF	TGTGCCAGCAGCTTTCCAGGGTTGTTCACTGAAGCTTTCTTT
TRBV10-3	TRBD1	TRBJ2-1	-	CAIRGQGAGNEQFF	TGTGCCATCAGGGGACAGGGGGCGGGGAATGAGCAGTTCTTC
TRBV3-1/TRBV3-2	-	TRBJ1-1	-	CASSSSPGNTEAFF	TGTGCCAGCAGCTCTAGTCCGGGGAACACTGAAGCTTTCTTT
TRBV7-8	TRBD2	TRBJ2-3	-	CASSQTYGGAGRYTQYF	TGTGCCAGCAGTCAAACATACGGGGGGGCCGGGAGGTATACGCAGTATTTT
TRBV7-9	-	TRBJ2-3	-	CASGSGLLTDTQYF	TGTGCCAGCGGATCGGGACTTCTAACAGATACGCAGTATTTT
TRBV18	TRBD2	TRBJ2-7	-	CASSQPGLAGGPHSEQYF	TGTGCCAGCTCACAACCGGGACTAGCGGGGGGGCCTCATTCCGAGCAGTACTTC
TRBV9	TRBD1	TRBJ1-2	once	CASSDDTRGLEGYTF	TGTGCCAGCAGCGACGATACCAGGGGGCTCGAGGGCTACACCTTC